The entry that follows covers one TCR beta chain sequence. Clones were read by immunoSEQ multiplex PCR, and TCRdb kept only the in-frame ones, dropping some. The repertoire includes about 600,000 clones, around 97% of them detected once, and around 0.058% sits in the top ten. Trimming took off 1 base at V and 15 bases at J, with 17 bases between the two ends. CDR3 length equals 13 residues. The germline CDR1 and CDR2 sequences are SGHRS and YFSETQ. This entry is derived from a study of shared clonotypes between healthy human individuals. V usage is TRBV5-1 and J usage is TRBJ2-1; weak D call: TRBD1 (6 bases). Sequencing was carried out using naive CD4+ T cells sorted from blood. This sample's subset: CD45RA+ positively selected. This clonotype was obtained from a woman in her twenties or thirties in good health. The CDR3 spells CASSLIGQNDPFF. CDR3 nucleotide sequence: TGCGCCAGCAGCTTGATAGGACAGAATGACCCGTTCTTC.